There are a few counts of the clone carrying this TCR beta chain. Its target is not known. The sample originates from a study of T-cell memory formation after mild COVID-19. Findings and limits, study-wide: The study found balanced CD4/CD8 in clones contracting day 15 to 85 and a CD4+ lean in later expanders.

Sample barcodes and UMIs were carried by the TCR alpha and TCR beta cDNA libraries that 5'RACE generated with constant-segment primers. TCRdb reprocessed the 5' RACE reads via MiXCR and lists one record per CDR3 protein. The sample contains around 110,000 distinct CDR3 sequences, roughly 12% of which appear only once. Per germline, CDR1 MGHRA and CDR2 YSYEKL. Trimming removed 0 bases at V and 0 bases at J, with 12 bases between. The CDR3 runs 17 residues. This rearrangement joins TRBV4-1 to TRBJ1-5, with D unclear. The sequence derives from an adult woman who had mild COVID-19 (a few samples of this study predate the infection). Cell type and time point are not known. The specimen was PBMCs or a T cell subset sorted from them (not recorded which). CDR3 in DNA: TGCGCCAGCAGCCAAGAAGGGCCAAGTTATAGCAATCAGCCCCAGCATTTT. It specifies CASSQEGPSYSNQPQHF.